The next 30 T cell receptor beta chains were all read from a single sample in a study of metastatic and nonmetastatic thyroid tumors. No treatment had been given to any patient before thyroid surgery. TCRdb re-clonotyped the PCR reads via MiXCR. The profile shows 20,000 to 25,000 clones, 24% of them singletons. Sequencing was done on a sample of tumor tissue. These receptors were taken from a female donor with papillary thyroid cancer or a benign thyroid nodule (not recorded which). Some clones in this sample may be carry-over from other donors' samples.

Concerning this clone: A much larger clonotype is one base distant, so this may be a read error. This rearrangement joins TRBV29-1 to TRBJ1-2; TRBD1 agrees at 9 bases. CDR1 and CDR2 (germline): SQVTM, ANQGSEA. The V segment lost 7 bases and the J segment 6 bases; nucleotides outside the gene matches: 15. The CDR3 consists of 15 residues. The CDR3 spells CSAIDPGQGLHGYTF. As DNA, the CDR3 is TGCAGCGCCATTGACCCGGGACAGGGCCTCCATGGCTACACCTTC.

Sample share makes this clone medium-sized. The V call is TRBV6-2 or TRBV6-3, the J call TRBJ1-2; D unclear. The CDR3 has 13 amino acids. Germline CDR1 reads MNHEY; CDR2 reads SVGEGT. V shed 2 bases and J shed 4 bases, with 8 bases lying between them. The CDR3 is CASSYTSGYGYTF. The CDR3 DNA follows: TGTGCCAGCAGTTACACCTCAGGCTATGGCTACACCTTC.

By its share, this clone is medium-sized. The CDR3 protein is CASSLGDFGGRYEQYF. As DNA, the CDR3 is TGTGCCAGCAGCTTAGGGGATTTCGGGGGCAGATACGAGCAGTACTTC. The chain has TRBV7-2 and TRBJ2-7; either TRBD1 or TRBD2 may fit D (6 bases each). The CDR3 runs 16 residues. Germline CDR1 is SGHTA and CDR2 is FQGNSA. V gave up 1 base and J gave up 4 bases, with 17 bases separating them.

Within the sample, this clone is medium-sized. This CDR3 reads CASSSGQEAYEQYF. Written as DNA, the CDR3 is TGTGCCAGCAGTTCAGGACAGGAAGCCTACGAGCAGTACTTC. The gene calls are TRBV27 and TRBJ2-7; 7 positions agree with TRBD1. The V segment lost 4 bases and the J segment 2 bases; nucleotides outside the gene matches: 5. Germline V CDR1 and CDR2: MNHEY, SMNVEV (reference sequence). CDR3 length equals 14 residues.

CDR3 region: CASRLAGDTQYF. The DNA of the CDR3 is TGTGCCAGCAGACTAGCGGGGGATACGCAGTATTTT. The rearrangement joins TRBV6-1 to TRBJ2-3; 10 bases are a match to TRBD2. V dropped 6 bases and J dropped 6; count of bases not matched to a gene: 0. The CDR3 runs to 12 residues. CDR1 and CDR2 from the germline V gene are MNHNS and SASEGT.

The rearrangement joins TRBV25-1 to TRBJ2-7; 7 positions agree with TRBD1. V shed 5 bases and J 1 base; nucleotides not matched to a gene: 23. The CDR3 totals 20 residues. Germline CDR1 MGHDK, CDR2 SYGVNS. The CDR3 DNA sequence: TGTGCCAGCAGTAAAGATCCGGGACAGACTGGGGTGGAGCGGTCCTACGAGCAGTACTTC. It yields the protein CASSKDPGQTGVERSYEQYF.

The chain carries TRBV4-2 and TRBJ2-7; D call uncertain. Between the trimmed V and J ends, which lost 0 bases and 3 bases, there was a span of 9 bases. The CDR3 loop spans 14 amino acids. Per germline, CDR1 LGHNA and CDR2 YNFKEQ. The chain's CDR3 is CASSQDLGFYEQYF. In DNA, the CDR3 is TGTGCCAGCAGCCAAGATTTGGGTTTCTACGAGCAGTACTTC.

This clone has only a few counts. This chain joins TRBV6-1 and TRBJ2-1; 8 bases align to TRBD1. CDR1 and CDR2 from the germline V gene are MNHNS and SASEGT. J was trimmed by 8 bases and V by 7 bases; bases with no gene match: 10. The CDR3 sequence is 14 residues long. DNA for the CDR3: TGTGCCAGCACCCTGACGGACAGGGCTCATGAGCAGTTCTTC. Encoded protein: CASTLTDRAHEQFF.

The rearrangement links TRBV7-3 to TRBJ2-7, with TRBD2 identical over 9 bases. The CDR3 length is 15 residues. Unmatched junction bases numbered 9, after V lost 5 bases and J lost 4 bases. Looked up from germline, CDR1 is SGHTA and CDR2 is FQGTGA. The CDR3 sequence: CASSQQAGGTYEQYF. CDR3 nucleotide sequence: TGTGCCAGCAGCCAGCAGGCGGGAGGGACGTACGAGCAGTACTTC.

This clone has only a few counts. This chain uses TRBV10-1 with TRBJ2-7; D is possibly TRBD1 (6 bases). The V gene lost 7 bases and the J gene lost 4 bases, with 17 bases spanning the gap. The CDR3 covers 14 residues. Germline CDR1 is WNHNN and CDR2 is SYGVQD (reference sequence). CDR3 residues: CASKTGPAQYEQYF. CDR3 bases: TGCGCCAGCAAAACAGGGCCCGCACAGTACGAGCAGTACTTC.

This clone ranks as medium-sized. The rearrangement links TRBV27 to TRBJ1-6, with TRBD1 identical over 9 bases. CDR3 length: 14 amino acids. V shed 6 bases, J shed 6 bases, and the junction held 3 bases outside the gene matches. CDR1 and CDR2 from the germline V gene are MNHEY and SMNVEV (reference sequence). Here the CDR3 DNA reads TGTGCCAGCAGCTGGGGACAGGGTAATTCACCCCTCCACTTT. This codes for CASSWGQGNSPLHF.

This clone appeared a few times. The chain is built from TRBV11-2 and TRBJ2-2; 11 bases match TRBD1. The CDR3 is 17 amino acids. Germline V CDR1 and CDR2: SGHAT, FQNNGV. Trimming took 4 bases from V and 9 from J; bases not matched to a gene: 13. CDR3 residues: CASSSGQGDPTSRELFF. The CDR3, as DNA: TGTGCCAGCAGCTCGGGACAGGGGGATCCCACAAGCCGGGAGCTGTTTTTT.

A word on this clone: No conserved phenylalanine or tryptophan is present at the end of the CDR3, so a read error is the likely explanation. V usage is TRBV20-1 and J usage is TRBJ2-7; D remains ambiguous. Per the germline V gene, CDR1 is DFQATT and CDR2 is SNEGSKA (reference sequence). The CDR3 spans 14 residues. CDR3 region: CSARDRQFFYEQYL. The CDR3 DNA is TGCAGTGCCAGAGACCGACAATTCTTTTACGAGCAGTACCTC.

This clone was observed a handful of times. The chain couples TRBV2 to TRBJ2-1, with no clear D. Per germline, CDR1 SNHLY and CDR2 FYNNEI. The CDR3 loop spans 15 amino acids. V was pared by 7 bases and J by 2 bases, with 15 bases between. The CDR3 protein is CASIATDTTYNEQFF. The CDR3 DNA follows: TGTGCCAGCATAGCAACCGATACTACCTACAATGAGCAGTTCTTC.

This clone has ten or more counts. J is TRBJ2-3 and V is TRBV28; D gene unclear. The V gene lost 1 base and the J gene lost 6 bases, with 23 bases spanning the gap. CDR1 is MDHEN, CDR2 SYDVKM, per germline. This CDR3 contains 18 residues. CDR3 sequence: CASSLSPFGLGTPDTQYF. In DNA form, the CDR3 reads TGTGCCAGCAGTTTATCGCCTTTCGGTTTAGGAACCCCTGATACGCAGTATTTT.

This clone is medium-sized in the sample. In DNA, the CDR3 is TGTGCCAGCAGTTACGGAGGTGGCCAGAACACCGGGGAGCTGTTTTTT. Translating gives CASSYGGGQNTGELFF. This chain connects TRBV6-5 to TRBJ2-2; D is possibly TRBD2 (5 bases). This CDR3 region has 16 residues. V gave up 2 bases and J gave up 1 base, with 11 bases separating them. Germline-derived CDR1 and CDR2 are MNHEY and SVGAGI.

This clone was counted ten times or more. The chain uses TRBV15 and TRBJ1-5, with a tentative D call TRBD1 (5 bases). Germline V gene data show CDR1 as LNHNV and CDR2 as YYDKDF (reference sequence). The CDR3 totals 15 residues. V lost 0 bases to trimming and J lost 1 base, with 7 bases between them. The CDR3 DNA sequence: TGTGCCACCAGCAGAGATCGGGGGAGCAATCAGCCCCAGCATTTT. This codes for CATSRDRGSNQPQHF.

Sample share makes this clone medium-sized. The J gene is TRBJ1-6, the V gene TRBV6-1; D might be TRBD1 (5 bases). Germline CDR1 reads MNHNS; CDR2 reads SASEGT. The CDR3 is 13 residues long. V lost 4 bases and J 7 bases, leaving 8 bases between the germline ends. Here the CDR3 reads CASSGQQNSPLHF. In DNA form, the CDR3 reads TGTGCCAGCAGTGGACAGCAAAATTCACCCCTCCACTTT.

This clone was counted between two and nine times. The rearrangement links TRBV11-2 to TRBJ2-7; D is undetermined. V was pared by 5 bases and J by 3 bases, with 11 bases between. This CDR3 is built from 13 residues. Germline loops: CDR1 SGHAT, CDR2 FQNNGV. The CDR3 loop is CASSLGPVYEQYF. The CDR3 DNA reads as TGTGCCAGCAGCCTCGGGCCGGTCTACGAGCAGTACTTC. Full variable domain (remainder filled in from reference TRBV11-2 and TRBJ2-7): EAGVAQSPRYKIIEKRQSVAFWCNPISGHATLYWYQQILGQGPKLLIQFQNNGVVDDSQLPKDRFSAERLKGVDSTLKIQPAKLEDSAVYLCASSLGPVYEQYFGPGTRLTVT.

This clone was recorded at least ten times. This chain uses TRBV3-1 with TRBJ1-2; D is possibly TRBD1 (5 bases). Germline CDR1 is LGHDT and CDR2 is YNNKEL (reference sequence). This CDR3 contains 13 residues. The germline V and J ends were trimmed by 4 bases and 4 bases, with 10 bases remaining between them. The CDR3 loop is CASSLGGTYGYTF. The CDR3 coding sequence is TGTGCCAGCAGCCTCGGAGGGACCTATGGCTACACCTTC.

This clone has a count of ten or more. The gene calls are TRBV6-1 and TRBJ2-4; 7 positions agree with TRBD2. In germline, CDR1 is MNHNS, CDR2 SASEGT. The CDR3 consists of 17 residues. The trim removed 6 bases at V and 3 bases at J, leaving 14 bases unmatched. The CDR3, as DNA: TGTGCCAGCAGGCTAGCGGAGGGAGGGCCTGGCAAAAACATTCAGTACTTC. This codes for CASRLAEGGPGKNIQYF.

At least ten counts were recorded for this clone. The rearrangement uses TRBV5-8 and TRBJ2-1, with TRBD2 matching 12 bases. CDR3 length: 16 amino acids. Trimming removed 0 bases from V and 4 bases from J; junction bases left unmatched: 2. The germline gives CDR1 SGHTS, CDR2 YDEGEE. CDR3 loop: CASSLAGTSGYNEQFF. CDR3 DNA sequence: TGTGCCAGCAGCTTGGCCGGGACTAGCGGGTACAATGAGCAGTTCTTC.

This clone counts as medium-sized (0.01 to 0.1%). The rearrangement uses TRBV6-1 and TRBJ2-7; possible D gene TRBD1, 6 bases. This CDR3 comprises 14 residues. V lost 6 bases to trimming and J lost 1 base, with 13 bases between them. Germline loops: CDR1 MNHNS, CDR2 SASEGT. This chain's CDR3 is CASSAEGGSYEQYF. Written as DNA, the CDR3 is TGTGCCAGCAGCGCCGAAGGGGGTTCCTACGAGCAGTACTTC.

The chain is built from TRBV9 and TRBJ2-7, with D uncertain. The V end lost 1 base, the J end lost 4 bases, and 12 bases lay between the germline ends. Germline-derived CDR1 and CDR2 are SGDLS and YYNGEE. The CDR3 is made up of 14 amino acids. The CDR3 sequence: CASSVTGTSYEQYF. DNA of the CDR3: TGTGCCAGCAGCGTAACGGGCACCTCATACGAGCAGTACTTC.

This clone has just a few counts. This sequence joins TRBV28 and TRBJ2-2; TRBD2 is a possible D gene (5 bases). The CDR3 covers 15 residues. CDR1 and CDR2 from the germline V gene are MDHEN and SYDVKM. Trimming removed 2 bases from V and 10 bases from J, with 17 bases in between. CDR3 DNA sequence: TGTGCCAGCAGTTTACGGGGTGCGGAATCCGTGGAGCTGTTTTTT. This translates into CASSLRGAESVELFF. The full variable domain, completed using reference TRBV28 and TRBJ2-2, is DVKVTQSSRYLVKRTGEKVFLECVQDMDHENMFWYRQDPGLGLRLIYFSYDVKMKEKGDIPEGYSVSREKKERFSLILESASTNQTSMYLCASSLRGAESVELFFGEGSRLTVL.

This clone occurred many times. The V gene is TRBV5-1, the J gene TRBJ2-1; 9 bases are a match to TRBD2. Germline V gives CDR1 SGHRS, CDR2 YFSETQ. Trimming removed 0 bases from V and 7 bases from J; junction bases left unmatched: 8. CDR3 length: 16 residues. Written as DNA, the CDR3 is TGCGCCAGCAGCTTGGGACTAGCGGTTTTAAGGAATGAGCAGTTCTTC. Its translation: CASSLGLAVLRNEQFF.

This clone has ten or more counts. J is TRBJ2-1 and V is TRBV25-1, with no clear D. The ends were cut back, 1 base at V and 7 bases at J, with 20 bases in the middle. Per the germline V gene, CDR1 is MGHDK and CDR2 is SYGVNS. This CDR3 contains 17 residues. The CDR3 coding sequence is TGTGCCAGCAGTGAATCGATGGGCTCCGCCTCGTGGAATGAGCAGTTCTTC. Encoded protein: CASSESMGSASWNEQFF.

This clone has ten or more counts. The CDR3 loop is CAWSTGTGQETQYF. CDR3 DNA sequence: TGTGCCTGGAGTACCGGGACGGGGCAAGAGACCCAGTACTTC. The V call is TRBV30, the J call TRBJ2-5; the D call may be TRBD1 or TRBD2 (5 bases each). This CDR3 region has 14 residues. V was pared by 2 bases and J by 2 bases, with 12 bases between. The germline V gene has CDR1 GTSNPN and CDR2 SVGIG (reference sequence).

This clone has a handful of counts. This rearrangement joins TRBV6-1 to TRBJ2-5; 9 bases fit TRBD1. The junction had 5 bases not matched to a gene; V was cut back by 5 bases and J by 4 bases. Germline V gene lookup returns CDR1 MNHNS and CDR2 SASEGT. The CDR3 is 14 residues long. The CDR3 DNA sequence: TGTGCCAGCAGTACCCTGGACAGGGGAGAGACCCAGTACTTC. Translated, it gives CASSTLDRGETQYF.

This clone was detected ten times or more. The genes are TRBV3-1 and TRBJ2-7; a weak D match, TRBD2 (5 bases). V was pared by 0 bases and J by 0 bases, with 12 bases between. Germline CDR1 LGHDT, CDR2 YNNKEL (reference sequence). The CDR3 sequence is 16 residues long. CDR3 in amino acids: CASSQDAAVGSYEQYF. In DNA, the CDR3 is TGTGCCAGCAGCCAAGATGCAGCGGTTGGCTCCTACGAGCAGTACTTC.